This T cell receptor beta chain appears in the sequencing data of a study of blood T cells in healthy people across ages. The count of this clonotype is one. The antigen is not known. Trimming stripped 3 bases from V and 10 bases from J, with 12 bases between. The CDR3 length is 12 residues. Per germline, CDR1 GTSNPN and CDR2 SVGIG (reference sequence). Using a J-beta primer mix together with a sample-barcoded 5' primer, a second PCR was run for roughly 6 to 12 cycles. TCRdb fed the 5' RACE reads into MiXCR, producing one record per CDR3 protein. The sample records 1.5 million to 2 million distinct CDR3 sequences, roughly 32% being singletons. Broader study findings: Higher diversity and more naive CD4+ cells were features of long-lived donors, compared to aged donors.

V and J are TRBV30 and TRBJ1-4, with D uncertain. Sequencing was done on a sample of blood. The sequence came from a woman in her 30s in good health. The CDR3 loop reads CAWRATPGKLFF. In DNA, the CDR3 is TGTGCCTGGAGGGCTACCCCGGGAAAACTGTTTTTT.